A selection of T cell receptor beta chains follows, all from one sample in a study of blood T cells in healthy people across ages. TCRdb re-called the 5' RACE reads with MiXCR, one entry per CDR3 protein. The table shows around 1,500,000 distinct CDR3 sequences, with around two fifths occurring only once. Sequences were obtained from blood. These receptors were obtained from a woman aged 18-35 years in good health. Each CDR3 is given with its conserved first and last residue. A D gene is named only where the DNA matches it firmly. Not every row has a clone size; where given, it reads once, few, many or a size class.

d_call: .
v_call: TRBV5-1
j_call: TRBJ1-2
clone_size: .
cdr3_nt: TGCGCCAGCAGCTTGATCACTGAGGGCTTGGGTGGCTACACCTTC
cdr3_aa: CASSLITEGLGGYTF

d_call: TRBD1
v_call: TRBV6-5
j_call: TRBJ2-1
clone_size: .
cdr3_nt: TGTGCCAGCAGTTACCCAGGGGGCCATGAGCAGTTCTTC
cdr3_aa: CASSYPGGHEQFF

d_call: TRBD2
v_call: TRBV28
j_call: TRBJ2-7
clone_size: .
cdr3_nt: TGTGCCAGCAGTGGGGAAGCGGCTAGCGGGAAACATGAGCAGTACTTC
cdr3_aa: CASSGEAASGKHEQYF

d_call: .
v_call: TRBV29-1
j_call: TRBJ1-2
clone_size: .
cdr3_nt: TGCAGCGTTGAAGGAGGCAAATACTATGGCTACACCTTC
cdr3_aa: CSVEGGKYYGYTF

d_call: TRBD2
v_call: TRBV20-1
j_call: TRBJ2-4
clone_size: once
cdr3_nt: TGCAGTGCTAGAGACTCCGGGACTAGCCCCTACATTCAGTACTTC
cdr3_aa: CSARDSGTSPYIQYF

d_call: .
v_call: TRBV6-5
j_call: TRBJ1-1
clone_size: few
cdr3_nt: TGTGCCAGCAGTTACTCCGGCCCTGAAGCTTTCTTT
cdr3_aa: CASSYSGPEAFF

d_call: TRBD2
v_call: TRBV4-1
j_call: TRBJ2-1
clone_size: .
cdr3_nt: TGCGCCAGCAGCTTACGGGGAGCGGGGAAGATCGTGAGCTCCTACAATGAGCAGTTCTTC
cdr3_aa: CASSLRGAGKIVSSYNEQFF

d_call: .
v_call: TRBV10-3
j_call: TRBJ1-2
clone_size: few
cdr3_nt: TGTGCCATCAGTGAGTCGGACAGAAGCTATGGCTACACCTTC
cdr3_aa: CAISESDRSYGYTF

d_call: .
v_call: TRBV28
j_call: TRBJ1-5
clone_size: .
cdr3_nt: TGTGCCAGCACCCTAGGCCGGGGGAGCGAGCGGCATTTT
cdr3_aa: CASTLGRGSERHF

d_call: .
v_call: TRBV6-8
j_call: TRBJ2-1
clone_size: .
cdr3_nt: TGTGCCAGCAGTAGGTCGGCGGAAGGTAAAGAGACCCAGTTCTTC
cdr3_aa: CASSRSAEGKETQFF

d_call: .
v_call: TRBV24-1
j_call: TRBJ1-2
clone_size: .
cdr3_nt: TGTGCCACCAGTGATCGCACCCGGAGGATGGGTGGCTACACCTTC
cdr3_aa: CATSDRTRRMGGYTF

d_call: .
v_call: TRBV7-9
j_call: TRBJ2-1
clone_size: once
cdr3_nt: TGTGCCAGCAGCTTAAATTTCGAGACCCAGTTCTTC
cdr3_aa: CASSLNFETQFF

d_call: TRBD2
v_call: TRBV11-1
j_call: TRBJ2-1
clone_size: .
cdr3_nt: TGTGCCAGCAGCCCTTCGAACCTACGGACTAGCGGGAGGGCCGGGGACAATGAGCAGTTCTTC
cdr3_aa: CASSPSNLRTSGRAGDNEQFF

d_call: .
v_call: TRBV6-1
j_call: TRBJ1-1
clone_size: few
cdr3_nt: TGTGCCAGCAGTGAAGCCTACGGGGCGAACACTGAAGCTTTCTTT
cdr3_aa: CASSEAYGANTEAFF

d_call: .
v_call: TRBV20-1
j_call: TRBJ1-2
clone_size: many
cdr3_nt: TGCAGTGCTAGAGGTGGTGCAGGCTACACCTTC
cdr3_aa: CSARGGAGYTF

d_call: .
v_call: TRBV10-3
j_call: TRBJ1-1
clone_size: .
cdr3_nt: TGTGCCATCAGTGAGGCGGCAGGGTCGGGCACTGAAGCTTTCTTT
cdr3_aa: CAISEAAGSGTEAFF

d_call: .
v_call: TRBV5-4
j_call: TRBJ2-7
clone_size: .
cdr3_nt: TGTGCCATCGGGATAGGGAATCCCGGATCATACGAGCAGTACTTC
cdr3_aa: CAIGIGNPGSYEQYF

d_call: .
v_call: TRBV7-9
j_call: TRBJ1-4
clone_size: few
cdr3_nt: TGTGCCAGCAGCTTAAGCATGACTAATGAAAAACTGTTTTTT
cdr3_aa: CASSLSMTNEKLFF

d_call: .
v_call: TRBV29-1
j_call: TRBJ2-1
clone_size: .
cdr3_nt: TGCAGCGTTGAAAGATCGCTGCGATCAAACGGGGGTGAGCAGTTCTTC
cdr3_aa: CSVERSLRSNGGEQFF

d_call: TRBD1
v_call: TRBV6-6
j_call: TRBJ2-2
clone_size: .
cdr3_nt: TGTGCCAGCAGGGTCACAGGGGTTCCCGGGGAGCTGTTTTTT
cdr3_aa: CASRVTGVPGELFF

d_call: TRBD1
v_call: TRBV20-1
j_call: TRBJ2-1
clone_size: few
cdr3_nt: TGCAGTGCCCCACAGGGGGCAAGGTACAATGATGAGCAGTTCTTC
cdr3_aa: CSAPQGARYNDEQFF

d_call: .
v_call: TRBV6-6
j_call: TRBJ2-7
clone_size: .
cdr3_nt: TGTGCCAGCAGTTACACAATAAACTACGAGCAGTACTTC
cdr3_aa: CASSYTINYEQYF

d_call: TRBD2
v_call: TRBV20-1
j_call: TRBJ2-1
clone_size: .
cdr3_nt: TGCAGTGCTAGGGCTTCGGGACTAGCGGGAGGGCCTGGTGAGCAGTTCTTC
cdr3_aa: CSARASGLAGGPGEQFF

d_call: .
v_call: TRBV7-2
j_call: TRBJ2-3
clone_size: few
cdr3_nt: TGTGCCAGCAGCTTAACCCAACTGGTAGCAGATACGCAGTATTTT
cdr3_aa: CASSLTQLVADTQYF

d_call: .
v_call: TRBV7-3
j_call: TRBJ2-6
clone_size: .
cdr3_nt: TGTGCCAGCAGCGCCCCGCGCGATCACTCTGGGGCCAACGTCCTGACTTTC
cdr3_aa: CASSAPRDHSGANVLTF

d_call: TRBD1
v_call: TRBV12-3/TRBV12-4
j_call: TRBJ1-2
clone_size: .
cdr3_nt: TGTGCCAGCAGTTTTTTGGGGACAGGGGCCAGTAGAGCGTCGGGCTACACCTTC
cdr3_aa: CASSFLGTGASRASGYTF

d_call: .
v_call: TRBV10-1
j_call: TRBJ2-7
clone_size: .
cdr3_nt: TGCGCCAGCAGTTCAGGGGCCTCTGGGAACGAGCAGTACTTC
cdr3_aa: CASSSGASGNEQYF

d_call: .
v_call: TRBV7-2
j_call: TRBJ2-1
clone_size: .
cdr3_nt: TGTGCCAGCAGCTTATATGTTGCGGAGCAGTTCTTC
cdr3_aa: CASSLYVAEQFF

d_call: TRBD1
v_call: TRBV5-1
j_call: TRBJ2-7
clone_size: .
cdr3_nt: TGCGCCAGCAGCTTGAGACAGGGTTGGATAGATGAGCAGTACTTC
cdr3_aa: CASSLRQGWIDEQYF

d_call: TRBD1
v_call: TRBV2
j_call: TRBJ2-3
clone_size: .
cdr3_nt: TGTGCCAGCAGTGCCGTTTGGACAGGGTGGGCAGACACGCAGTATTTT
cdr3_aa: CASSAVWTGWADTQYF

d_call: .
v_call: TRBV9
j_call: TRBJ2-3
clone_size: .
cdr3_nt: TGTGCCAGCAGCGCAGGATCGGCTGGAGATACGCAGTATTTT
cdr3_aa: CASSAGSAGDTQYF

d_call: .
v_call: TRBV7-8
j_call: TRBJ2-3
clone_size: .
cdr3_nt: TGTGCCAGCAGCCCTCAACAGGGAGATACGCAGTATTTT
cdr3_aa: CASSPQQGDTQYF

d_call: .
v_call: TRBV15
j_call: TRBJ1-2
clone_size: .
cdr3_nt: TGTGCCACCAGCAGTGGCCCCGAAGGGAGCTATGGCTACACCTTC
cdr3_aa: CATSSGPEGSYGYTF

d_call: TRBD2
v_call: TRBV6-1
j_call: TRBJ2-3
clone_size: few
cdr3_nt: TGTGCCAGCAGTGTGGGACTAGCGGGGGGCTTCATAGATACGCAGTATTTT
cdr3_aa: CASSVGLAGGFIDTQYF

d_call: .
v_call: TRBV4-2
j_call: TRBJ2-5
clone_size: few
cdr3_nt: TGTGCCAGCAGCCAAGAGTGGACGGGTCGCGCGGAGACCCAGTACTTC
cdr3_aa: CASSQEWTGRAETQYF

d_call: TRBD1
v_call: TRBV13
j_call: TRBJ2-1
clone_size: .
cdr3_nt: TGTGCCAGCAGCTCCACCCTGGACAGGCTGGGAGACTCCTACAATGAGCAGTTCTTC
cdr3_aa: CASSSTLDRLGDSYNEQFF

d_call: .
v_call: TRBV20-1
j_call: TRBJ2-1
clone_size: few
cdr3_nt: TGCAGTGCTAGAGACTTCCCCCCGGAGTTCTTC
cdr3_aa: CSARDFPPEFF

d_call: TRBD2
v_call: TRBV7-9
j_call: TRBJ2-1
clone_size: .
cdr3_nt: TGTGCCAGCAGCTTAGCGGTAGCGGGAGAGCGGGGTGAGCAGTTCTTC
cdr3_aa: CASSLAVAGERGEQFF

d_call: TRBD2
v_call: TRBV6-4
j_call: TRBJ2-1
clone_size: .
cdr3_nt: TGTGCCAGCAGTGAGACGACTAGCGGGAGACTCTTTAATGAGCAGTTCTTC
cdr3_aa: CASSETTSGRLFNEQFF

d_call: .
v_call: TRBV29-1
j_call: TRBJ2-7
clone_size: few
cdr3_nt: TGCAGCGTTTCTCGCGAAGACGAGCAGTACTTC
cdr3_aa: CSVSREDEQYF

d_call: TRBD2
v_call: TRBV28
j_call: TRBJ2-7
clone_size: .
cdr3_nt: TGTGCCAGCCTCGAGCGGGGGATTTACAATGAGCAGTACTTC
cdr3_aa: CASLERGIYNEQYF

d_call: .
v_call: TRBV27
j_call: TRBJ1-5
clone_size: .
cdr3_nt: TGTGCCAGCAGTTTATCAGGGGGGCCAAGCAATCAGCCCCAGCATTTT
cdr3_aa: CASSLSGGPSNQPQHF

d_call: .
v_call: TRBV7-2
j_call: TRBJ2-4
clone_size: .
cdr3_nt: TGTGCCAGCAGCCCAGGTTTCGCCAAAAACATTCAGTACTTC
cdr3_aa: CASSPGFAKNIQYF

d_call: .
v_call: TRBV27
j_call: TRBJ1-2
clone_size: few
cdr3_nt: TGTGCCAGCAGTCCGCGAGGGATTGGCTACACCTTC
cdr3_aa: CASSPRGIGYTF

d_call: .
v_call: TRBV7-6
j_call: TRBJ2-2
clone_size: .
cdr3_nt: TGTGCCAGCAGCTTAGTAGGGGCGGGCACCGGGGAGCTGTTTTTT
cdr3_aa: CASSLVGAGTGELFF

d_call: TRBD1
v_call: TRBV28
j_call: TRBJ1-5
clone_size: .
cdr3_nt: TGTGCCAGCAGGAGGGGGGGACAGGGGAAAATGAATAGCAATCAGCCCCAGCATTTT
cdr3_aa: CASRRGGQGKMNSNQPQHF

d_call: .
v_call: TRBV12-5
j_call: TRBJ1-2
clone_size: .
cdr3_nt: TGTGCTAGTGGTCTCCAGGCCTACTATGGCTACACCTTC
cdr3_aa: CASGLQAYYGYTF

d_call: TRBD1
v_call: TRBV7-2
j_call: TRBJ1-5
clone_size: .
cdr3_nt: TGTGCCAGCAGTGAAGGACAGGGGAGCAATCAGTCCCAGCATTTT
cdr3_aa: CASSEGQGSNQSQHF

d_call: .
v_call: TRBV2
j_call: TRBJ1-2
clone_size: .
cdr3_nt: TGTGCCAGCAGTGAAGCGCGACAGGTCTATGGCTACACCTTC
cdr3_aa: CASSEARQVYGYTF

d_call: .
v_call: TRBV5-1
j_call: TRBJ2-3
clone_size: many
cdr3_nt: TGCGCCAGCAGCTGGAGCACAGATACGCAGTATTTT
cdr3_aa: CASSWSTDTQYF

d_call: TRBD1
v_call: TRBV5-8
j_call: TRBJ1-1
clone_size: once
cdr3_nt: TGTGCCACCGACAGGGCCTTGAACACTGAAGCTTTCTTT
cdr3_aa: CATDRALNTEAFF

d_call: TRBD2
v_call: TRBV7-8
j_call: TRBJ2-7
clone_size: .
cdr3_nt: TGTGCCAGCAGCTACCCGGCGGCACTAGCGGTCTCCTACGAGCAGTACTTC
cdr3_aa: CASSYPAALAVSYEQYF

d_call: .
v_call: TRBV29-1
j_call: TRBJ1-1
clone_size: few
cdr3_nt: TGCAGCGGAGATTTGGGGGTTTGGAACACTGAAGCTTTCTTT
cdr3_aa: CSGDLGVWNTEAFF

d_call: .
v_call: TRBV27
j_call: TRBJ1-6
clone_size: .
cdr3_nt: TGTGCCAGCCCCCCGGCAGCGGGGAATTCACCCCTCCACTTT
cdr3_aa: CASPPAAGNSPLHF